Sequencing of this T cell receptor beta chain was carried out in a study of OX40 agonist ivuxolimab in advanced cancers. Repertoires were generated with immunoSEQ multiplex PCR, while TCRdb's copy carries only in-frame clones and drops some. The table has approximately 89,000 clones, around nine tenths seen once; the top ten hold over 0.4%. Excluded were patients having autoimmune disease history or systemic immunosuppression. This CDR3 comprises 13 residues. Germline lookup yields CDR1 PRHDT and CDR2 FYEKMQ (reference sequence). The V end lost 4 bases, the J end lost 5 bases, and 9 bases lay between the germline ends.

The sequencing here drew on CD4+ or CD8+ T cells sorted from blood, taken in a trial of the OX40 agonist ivuxolimab. The origin of this receptor is an adult with an advanced solid tumor such as melanoma, head and neck, liver or kidney cancer. V is TRBV13 and J is TRBJ1-5; D is undetermined. CDR3 in amino acids: CASSYLPDQPQHF. CDR3 bases: TGTGCCAGCAGCTACCTACCAGATCAGCCCCAGCATTTT. Looking up the rest from reference TRBV13 and TRBJ1-5 gives the full variable domain: AAGVIQSPRHLIKEKRETATLKCYPIPRHDTVYWYQQGPGQDPQFLISFYEKMQSDKGSIPDRFSAQQFSDYHSELNMSSLELGDSALYFCASSYLPDQPQHFGDGTRLSIL.